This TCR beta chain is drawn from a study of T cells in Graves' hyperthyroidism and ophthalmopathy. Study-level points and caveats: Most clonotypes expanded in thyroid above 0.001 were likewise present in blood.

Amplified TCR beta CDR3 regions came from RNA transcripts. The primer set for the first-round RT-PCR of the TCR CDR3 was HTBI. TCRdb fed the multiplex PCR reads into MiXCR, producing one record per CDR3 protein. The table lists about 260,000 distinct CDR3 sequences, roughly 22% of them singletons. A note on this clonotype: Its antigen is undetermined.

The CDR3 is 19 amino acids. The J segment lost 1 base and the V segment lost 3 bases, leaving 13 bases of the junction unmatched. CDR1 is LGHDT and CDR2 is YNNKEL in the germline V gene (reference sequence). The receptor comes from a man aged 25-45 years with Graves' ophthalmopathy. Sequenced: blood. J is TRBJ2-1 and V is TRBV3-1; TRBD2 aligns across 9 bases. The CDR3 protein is CASSQLAGKPGRSYNEQFF. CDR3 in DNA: TGTGCCAGCAGCCAGCTAGCGGGAAAACCGGGTCGATCCTACAATGAGCAGTTCTTC.